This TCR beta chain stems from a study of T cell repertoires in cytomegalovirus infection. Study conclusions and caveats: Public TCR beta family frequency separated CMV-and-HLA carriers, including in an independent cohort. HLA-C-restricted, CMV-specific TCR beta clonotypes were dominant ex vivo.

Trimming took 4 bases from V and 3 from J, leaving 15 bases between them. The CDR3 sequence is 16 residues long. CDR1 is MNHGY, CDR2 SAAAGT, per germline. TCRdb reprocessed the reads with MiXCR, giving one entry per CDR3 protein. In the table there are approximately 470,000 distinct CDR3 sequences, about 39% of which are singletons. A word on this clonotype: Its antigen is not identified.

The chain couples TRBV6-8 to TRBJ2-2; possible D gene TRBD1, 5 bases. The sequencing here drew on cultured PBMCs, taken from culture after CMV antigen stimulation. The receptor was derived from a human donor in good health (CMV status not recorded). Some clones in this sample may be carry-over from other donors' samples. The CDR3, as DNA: TGTGCCAGCAGTTCCACTATACAGGCCGACACCGGGGAGCTGTTTTTT. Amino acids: CASSSTIQADTGELFF.